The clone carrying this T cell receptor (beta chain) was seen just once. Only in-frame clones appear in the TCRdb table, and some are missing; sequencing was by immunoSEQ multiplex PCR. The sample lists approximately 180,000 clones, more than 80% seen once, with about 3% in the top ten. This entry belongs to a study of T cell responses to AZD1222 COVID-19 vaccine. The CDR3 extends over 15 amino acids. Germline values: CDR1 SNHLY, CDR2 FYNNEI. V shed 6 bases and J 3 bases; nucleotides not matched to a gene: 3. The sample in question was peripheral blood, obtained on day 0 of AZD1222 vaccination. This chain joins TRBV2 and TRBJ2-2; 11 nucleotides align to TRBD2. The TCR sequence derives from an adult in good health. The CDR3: CASRETSGDTGELFF. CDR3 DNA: TGTGCCAGCAGGGAGACTAGCGGGGACACCGGGGAGCTGTTTTTT.